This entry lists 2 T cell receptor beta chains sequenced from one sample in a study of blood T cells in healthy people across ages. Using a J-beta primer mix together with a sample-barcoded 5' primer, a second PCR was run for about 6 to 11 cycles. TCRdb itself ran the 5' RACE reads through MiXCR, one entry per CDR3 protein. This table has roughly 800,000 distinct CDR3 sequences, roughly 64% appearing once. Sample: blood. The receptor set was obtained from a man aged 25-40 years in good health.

As DNA, the CDR3 is TGTGCCAGCAGCCAAGATTCGAACAGGGACGTGGTCGAGCAGTACTTC. Encoded protein: CASSQDSNRDVVEQYF. This chain joins TRBV4-2 and TRBJ2-5, with D possibly TRBD1 on 6 matching bases. The better agreement between TRBJ2-7 and the DNA end casts doubt on the J call. Germline V CDR1 and CDR2: LGHNA, YNFKEQ. The CDR3 loop spans 16 amino acids.

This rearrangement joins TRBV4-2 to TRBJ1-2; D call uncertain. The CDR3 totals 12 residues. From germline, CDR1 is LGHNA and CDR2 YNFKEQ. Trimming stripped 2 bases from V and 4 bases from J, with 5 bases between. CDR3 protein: CASSQFSYGYTF. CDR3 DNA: TGTGCCAGCAGCCAATTCAGCTATGGCTACACCTTC.